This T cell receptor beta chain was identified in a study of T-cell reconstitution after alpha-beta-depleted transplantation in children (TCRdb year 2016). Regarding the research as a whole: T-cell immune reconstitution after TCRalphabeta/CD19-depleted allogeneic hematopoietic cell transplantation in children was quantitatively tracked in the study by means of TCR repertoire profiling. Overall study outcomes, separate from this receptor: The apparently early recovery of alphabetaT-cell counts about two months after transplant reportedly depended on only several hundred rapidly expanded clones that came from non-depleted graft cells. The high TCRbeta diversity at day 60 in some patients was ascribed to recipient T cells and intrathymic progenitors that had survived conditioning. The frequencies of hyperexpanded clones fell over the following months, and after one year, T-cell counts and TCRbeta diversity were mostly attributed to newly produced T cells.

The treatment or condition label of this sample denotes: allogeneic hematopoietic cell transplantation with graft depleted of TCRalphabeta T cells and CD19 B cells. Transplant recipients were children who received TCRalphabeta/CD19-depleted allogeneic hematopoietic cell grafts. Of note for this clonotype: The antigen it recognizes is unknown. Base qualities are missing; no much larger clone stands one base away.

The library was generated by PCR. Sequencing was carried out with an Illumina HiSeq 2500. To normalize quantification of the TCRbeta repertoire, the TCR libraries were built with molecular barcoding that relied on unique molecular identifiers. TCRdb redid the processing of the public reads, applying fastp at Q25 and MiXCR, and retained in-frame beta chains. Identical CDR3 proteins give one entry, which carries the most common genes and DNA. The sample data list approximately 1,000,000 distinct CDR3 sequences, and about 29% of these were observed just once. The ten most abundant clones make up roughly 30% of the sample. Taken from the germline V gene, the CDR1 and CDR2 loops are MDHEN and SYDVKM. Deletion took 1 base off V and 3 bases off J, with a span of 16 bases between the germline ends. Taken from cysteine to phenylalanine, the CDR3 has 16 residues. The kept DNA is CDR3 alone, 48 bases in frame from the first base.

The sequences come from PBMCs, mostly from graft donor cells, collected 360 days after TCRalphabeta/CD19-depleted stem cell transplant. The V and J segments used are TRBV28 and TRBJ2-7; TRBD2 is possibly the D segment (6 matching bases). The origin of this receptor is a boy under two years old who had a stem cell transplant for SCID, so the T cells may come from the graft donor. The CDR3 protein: CASSLSPGGSHYEQYF. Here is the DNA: TGTGCCAGCAGTTTATCCCCCGGGGGATCACACTACGAGCAGTACTTC.